The rows below give T cell receptor beta chains drawn from one sample of a study of T cell changes during pregnancy in multiple sclerosis. Method: immunoSEQ multiplex PCR; TCRdb's copy keeps in-frame clones and lacks some. The sample has some 47,000 clones, approximately 96% seen once; the top ten hold 0.89%. The sample consisted of peripheral blood, taken in the second trimester of pregnancy. These receptors all stem from a female donor with multiple sclerosis, enrolled in a pregnancy study. Both conserved end residues are part of each CDR3. A D gene is named only where the DNA matches it firmly. Expanded clones are given a class, and other clones once, few, many or no size at all.

v_call: TRBV28; d_call: -; j_call: TRBJ1-5; clone_size: -; cdr3_aa: CASSDKGLVLPQHF; cdr3_nt: TGTGCCAGCAGTGACAAGGGACTCGTTTTGCCCCAGCATTTT
v_call: TRBV19; d_call: -; j_call: TRBJ2-1; clone_size: -; cdr3_aa: CASSISGHFYNEQFF; cdr3_nt: TGTGCCAGTAGTATATCGGGACATTTCTACAATGAGCAGTTCTTC
v_call: TRBV7-2; d_call: -; j_call: TRBJ1-3; clone_size: -; cdr3_aa: CASSPTAESSGNTIYF; cdr3_nt: TGTGCCAGCAGCCCCACGGCGGAGAGTTCCGGAAACACCATATATTTT
v_call: TRBV23-1; d_call: -; j_call: TRBJ1-5; clone_size: once; cdr3_aa: CASSQQGVGQPQHF; cdr3_nt: TGCGCCAGCAGTCAGCAGGGTGTAGGTCAGCCCCAGCATTTT
v_call: TRBV6-5; d_call: -; j_call: TRBJ2-7; clone_size: -; cdr3_aa: CASSYGGGPYEQYF; cdr3_nt: TGTGCCAGCAGTTACGGCGGGGGCCCCTACGAGCAGTACTTC
v_call: TRBV4-2; d_call: -; j_call: TRBJ1-1; clone_size: -; cdr3_aa: CASSIPTGNTEAFF; cdr3_nt: TGTGCCAGCAGCATCCCGACAGGGAACACTGAAGCTTTCTTT
v_call: TRBV30; d_call: TRBD1; j_call: TRBJ1-2; clone_size: -; cdr3_aa: CAWSQDRGYGYTF; cdr3_nt: TGTGCCTGGAGCCAGGACAGGGGGTATGGCTACACCTTC
v_call: TRBV5-1; d_call: TRBD2; j_call: TRBJ2-4; clone_size: -; cdr3_aa: CASSSDKDGRDIQYF; cdr3_nt: TGCGCCAGCAGCTCGGACAAGGACGGGAGGGACATTCAGTACTTC
v_call: TRBV11-3; d_call: -; j_call: TRBJ2-5; clone_size: once; cdr3_aa: CASSSAFPGETQYF; cdr3_nt: TGTGCCAGCAGCTCGGCGTTCCCAGGGGAGACCCAGTACTTC
v_call: TRBV9; d_call: TRBD2; j_call: TRBJ2-2; clone_size: -; cdr3_aa: CASSVAGGVTGELFF; cdr3_nt: TGTGCCAGCAGCGTGGCCGGGGGGGTTACCGGGGAGCTGTTTTTT
v_call: TRBV5-1; d_call: -; j_call: TRBJ1-6; clone_size: -; cdr3_aa: CASSLDGNNSPLHF; cdr3_nt: TGCGCCAGCAGCCTCGACGGGAATAATTCACCCCTCCACTTT
v_call: TRBV29-1; d_call: -; j_call: TRBJ1-1; clone_size: -; cdr3_aa: CSVRRTVNTEAFF; cdr3_nt: TGCAGCGTCAGAAGGACAGTGAACACTGAAGCTTTCTTT
v_call: TRBV5-1; d_call: TRBD1; j_call: TRBJ2-5; clone_size: -; cdr3_aa: CASSLEGGRETQYF; cdr3_nt: TGCGCCAGCAGCCTTGAAGGGGGCAGGGAGACCCAGTACTTC
v_call: TRBV6-5; d_call: -; j_call: TRBJ1-1; clone_size: -; cdr3_aa: CATSARVTDTEAFF; cdr3_nt: TGTGCCACCTCCGCCAGGGTTACTGACACTGAAGCTTTCTTT
v_call: TRBV7-9; d_call: TRBD1; j_call: TRBJ2-7; clone_size: -; cdr3_aa: CASSFEGGWYEQYF; cdr3_nt: TGTGCCAGCAGCTTCGAAGGGGGCTGGTACGAGCAGTACTTC
v_call: TRBV19; d_call: -; j_call: TRBJ2-6; clone_size: -; cdr3_aa: CASSKGFTGIRSSGANVLTF; cdr3_nt: TGTGCCAGTAGTAAAGGTTTTACAGGGATTAGGTCGTCTGGGGCCAACGTCCTGACTTTC
v_call: TRBV7-9; d_call: TRBD1; j_call: TRBJ1-4; clone_size: few; cdr3_aa: CASSLGLGQSNEKLFF; cdr3_nt: TGTGCCAGCAGCTTAGGGCTGGGACAGTCTAATGAAAAACTGTTTTTT
v_call: TRBV5-4; d_call: -; j_call: TRBJ1-2; clone_size: -; cdr3_aa: CASSLGQLKVNYGYTF; cdr3_nt: TGTGCCAGCAGCTTGGGACAGCTGAAAGTTAACTATGGCTACACCTTC
v_call: TRBV16; d_call: TRBD2; j_call: TRBJ2-3; clone_size: -; cdr3_aa: CASSQLLADTDTQYF; cdr3_nt: TGTGCCAGCAGCCAACTTCTAGCGGACACAGATACGCAGTATTTT
v_call: TRBV7-2; d_call: -; j_call: TRBJ2-7; clone_size: -; cdr3_aa: CASSPDTYEQYF; cdr3_nt: TGTGCCAGCAGCCCTGACACCTACGAGCAGTACTTC
v_call: TRBV2; d_call: TRBD1; j_call: TRBJ1-2; clone_size: once; cdr3_aa: CAGRDRGSANYGYTF; cdr3_nt: TGTGCCGGCCGGGACAGGGGCTCAGCTAACTATGGCTACACCTTC
v_call: TRBV29-1; d_call: TRBD1; j_call: TRBJ2-3; clone_size: -; cdr3_aa: CSVGETGAGADTQYF; cdr3_nt: TGCAGCGTTGGGGAGACAGGGGCTGGCGCAGATACGCAGTATTTT
v_call: TRBV28; d_call: -; j_call: TRBJ2-7; clone_size: -; cdr3_aa: CASSPVGYEQYF; cdr3_nt: TGTGCCAGCAGCCCTGTCGGCTACGAGCAGTACTTC
v_call: TRBV29-1; d_call: -; j_call: TRBJ2-2; clone_size: -; cdr3_aa: CSVRGAGELFF; cdr3_nt: TGCAGCGTAAGAGGAGCCGGGGAGCTGTTTTTT
v_call: TRBV6-6; d_call: -; j_call: TRBJ1-1; clone_size: -; cdr3_aa: CASSYENRRPEAFF; cdr3_nt: TGTGCCAGCAGTTACGAAAACAGGAGACCTGAAGCTTTCTTT
v_call: TRBV7-3; d_call: TRBD1; j_call: TRBJ1-1; clone_size: -; cdr3_aa: CASSLITGTGVFF; cdr3_nt: TGTGCCAGCAGCTTAATAACCGGGACAGGGGTTTTCTTT
v_call: TRBV7-7; d_call: TRBD1; j_call: TRBJ2-6; clone_size: -; cdr3_aa: CASSPYGQGVYSGANVLTF; cdr3_nt: TGTGCCAGCAGCCCGTACGGGCAGGGGGTCTACTCTGGGGCCAACGTCCTGACTTTC
v_call: TRBV11-2; d_call: -; j_call: TRBJ2-3; clone_size: -; cdr3_aa: CASSTKRLVPTDTQYF; cdr3_nt: TGTGCCAGCAGCACCAAACGACTAGTCCCCACAGATACGCAGTATTTT
v_call: TRBV6-1; d_call: -; j_call: TRBJ2-1; clone_size: few; cdr3_aa: CASSPTGDNEQFF; cdr3_nt: TGTGCCAGCAGCCCGACGGGGGACAATGAGCAGTTCTTC
v_call: TRBV27; d_call: -; j_call: TRBJ2-7; clone_size: -; cdr3_aa: CASSSRDSYYEQYF; cdr3_nt: TGTGCCAGCAGTTCGAGGGACTCCTACTACGAGCAGTACTTC
v_call: TRBV6-5; d_call: -; j_call: TRBJ2-3; clone_size: -; cdr3_aa: CASSYSSGDKDTQYF; cdr3_nt: TGTGCCAGCAGTTACTCGTCAGGGGATAAAGATACGCAGTATTTT
v_call: TRBV29-1; d_call: TRBD1; j_call: TRBJ1-5; clone_size: -; cdr3_aa: CSVAGGMGQPQHF; cdr3_nt: TGCAGCGTTGCAGGGGGCATGGGTCAGCCCCAGCATTTT
v_call: TRBV4-2; d_call: TRBD2; j_call: TRBJ2-2; clone_size: -; cdr3_aa: CASSQDPLAGDPGELFF; cdr3_nt: TGTGCCAGCAGCCAAGATCCCCTAGCGGGGGATCCCGGGGAGCTGTTTTTT
v_call: TRBV4-2; d_call: -; j_call: TRBJ2-3; clone_size: -; cdr3_aa: CASSQGTAGTSTDTQYF; cdr3_nt: TGTGCCAGCAGCCAAGGAACCGCGGGGACGAGCACAGATACGCAGTATTTT
v_call: TRBV15; d_call: -; j_call: TRBJ1-1; clone_size: -; cdr3_aa: CATSRDWTGMNTEAFF; cdr3_nt: TGTGCCACCAGCAGAGATTGGACCGGGATGAACACTGAAGCTTTCTTT
v_call: TRBV7-3; d_call: -; j_call: TRBJ2-1; clone_size: -; cdr3_aa: CASSQAGEQFF; cdr3_nt: TGTGCCAGCAGCCAGGCGGGTGAGCAGTTCTTC
v_call: TRBV28; d_call: -; j_call: TRBJ2-7; clone_size: once; cdr3_aa: CASSLPVGPGEQYF; cdr3_nt: TGTGCCAGCAGTTTACCCGTGGGGCCCGGCGAGCAGTACTTC
v_call: TRBV2; d_call: -; j_call: TRBJ1-2; clone_size: -; cdr3_aa: CASRVFRGGYTF; cdr3_nt: TGTGCCAGCAGAGTTTTCAGGGGTGGCTACACCTTC
v_call: TRBV10-3; d_call: TRBD2; j_call: TRBJ2-7; clone_size: -; cdr3_aa: CAISESPSGTREQYF; cdr3_nt: TGTGCCATCAGTGAGTCGCCTAGCGGGACGCGAGAGCAGTACTTC
v_call: TRBV19; d_call: -; j_call: TRBJ2-7; clone_size: -; cdr3_aa: CASSIAGQRTIEQYF; cdr3_nt: TGTGCCAGTAGTATAGCGGGGCAGCGGACTATCGAGCAGTACTTC
v_call: TRBV10-2; d_call: TRBD2; j_call: TRBJ2-7; clone_size: -; cdr3_aa: CASSEKGRGLAVSYEQYF; cdr3_nt: TGCGCCAGCAGTGAAAAGGGGCGGGGACTAGCGGTTTCCTACGAGCAGTACTTC
v_call: TRBV5-1; d_call: TRBD1; j_call: TRBJ1-2; clone_size: -; cdr3_aa: CASSLGTGNGYTF; cdr3_nt: TGCGCCAGCAGCTTAGGGACAGGGAACGGCTACACCTTC
v_call: TRBV7-2; d_call: -; j_call: TRBJ1-4; clone_size: -; cdr3_aa: CASSLVGSPTEGLFF; cdr3_nt: TGTGCCAGCAGCTTGGTCGGCAGCCCAACAGAAGGACTGTTTTTT
v_call: TRBV7-3; d_call: TRBD2; j_call: TRBJ2-2; clone_size: -; cdr3_aa: CASRLTGTTTGELFF; cdr3_nt: TGTGCCAGCAGGTTAACCGGGACTACCACCGGGGAGCTGTTTTTT
v_call: TRBV29-1; d_call: -; j_call: TRBJ2-1; clone_size: -; cdr3_aa: CSVSNNEQFF; cdr3_nt: TGCAGCGTATCCAACAATGAGCAGTTCTTC
v_call: TRBV2; d_call: -; j_call: TRBJ1-5; clone_size: -; cdr3_aa: CASSEEGGAQHF; cdr3_nt: TGTGCCAGCAGTGAGGAGGGAGGGGCCCAGCATTTT
v_call: TRBV29-1; d_call: TRBD2; j_call: TRBJ2-5; clone_size: -; cdr3_aa: CSVEREGRWTQYF; cdr3_nt: TGCAGCGTAGAGCGGGAGGGCCGGTGGACCCAGTACTTC
v_call: TRBV7-6; d_call: TRBD2; j_call: TRBJ2-2; clone_size: -; cdr3_aa: CASSEAGGVAGELFF; cdr3_nt: TGTGCCAGCAGCGAAGCGGGGGGGGTCGCCGGGGAGCTGTTTTTT
v_call: TRBV5-6; d_call: -; j_call: TRBJ1-1; clone_size: -; cdr3_aa: CASSLGGNTEAFF; cdr3_nt: TGTGCCAGCAGCTTAGGGGGGAACACTGAAGCTTTCTTT
v_call: TRBV5-1; d_call: -; j_call: TRBJ2-7; clone_size: -; cdr3_aa: CASSQRNEQYF; cdr3_nt: TGCGCCAGCAGCCAGAGGAACGAGCAGTACTTC